Sequencing of this TCR beta chain was carried out in a study of blood T cell repertoires in COVID-19. Study as a whole: Samples representing acute and convalescent COVID-19 were sourced from the United States, Italy and Spain.

Trimming cost V 4 bases and J 5 bases, with 16 bases left between them. There are 16 residues in the CDR3. Germline V lookup: CDR1 KGHDR, CDR2 SFDVKD. As processed by the authors: By means of reference gene primer amplification, nucleated cell counts were estimated. Repertoires were generated with immunoSEQ multiplex PCR, while TCRdb's copy carries only in-frame clones and drops some. For V, J and clone size, that table is used; D and trimming come from the DNA. The data show about 39,000 clones, with more than 75% seen just once and about 9% held by the top ten. This rearrangement joins TRBV24-1 to TRBJ2-2; D might be TRBD1 (5 bases). The clonotype originates from a man in his 70s with active or convalescent COVID-19. The source material was peripheral blood. The CDR3 is CATSERQHTLTGELFF. The CDR3 nucleotides read TGTGCCACCAGTGAGCGACAGCACACACTGACCGGGGAGCTGTTTTTT.